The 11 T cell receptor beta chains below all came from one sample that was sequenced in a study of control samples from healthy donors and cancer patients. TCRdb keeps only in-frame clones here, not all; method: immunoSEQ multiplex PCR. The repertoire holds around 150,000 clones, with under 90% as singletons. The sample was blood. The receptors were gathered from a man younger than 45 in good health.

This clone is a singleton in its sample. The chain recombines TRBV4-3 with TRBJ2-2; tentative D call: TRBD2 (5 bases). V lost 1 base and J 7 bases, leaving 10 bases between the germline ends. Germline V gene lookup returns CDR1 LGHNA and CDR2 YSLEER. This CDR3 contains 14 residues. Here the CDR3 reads CASSQGLRDGELFF. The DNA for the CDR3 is TGCGCCAGCAGCCAAGGACTCCGGGACGGGGAGCTGTTTTTT.

The CDR3 spells CASSDDRGVGQPQHF. The CDR3 region has the DNA TGTGCCAGCAGCGACGACAGGGGAGTTGGCCAGCCCCAGCATTTT. The rearrangement links TRBV6-2 or TRBV6-3 to TRBJ1-5, with 8 bases matching TRBD1. Unmatched junction bases numbered 11, after V lost 6 bases and J lost 7 bases. CDR1 and CDR2 (germline): MNHEY, SVGEGT. CDR3 length equals 15 residues.

The CDR3 region is CASSSDSTSNQPQHF. DNA for the CDR3: TGTGCCAGCAGTTCCGACAGTACTAGCAATCAGCCCCAGCATTTT. The chain carries TRBV7-8 and TRBJ1-5, with TRBD1 as a possible D gene (5 bases). The CDR3 has 15 residues. Trimming removed 6 bases from V and 0 bases from J, with 12 bases in between. The germline V gene has CDR1 SGHVS and CDR2 FQNEAQ.

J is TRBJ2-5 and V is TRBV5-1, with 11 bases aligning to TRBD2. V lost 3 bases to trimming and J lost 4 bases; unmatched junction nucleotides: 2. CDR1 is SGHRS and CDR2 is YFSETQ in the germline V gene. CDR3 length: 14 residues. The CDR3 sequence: CASSYGLAGETQYF. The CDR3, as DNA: TGCGCCAGCAGCTACGGACTAGCGGGAGAGACCCAGTACTTC.

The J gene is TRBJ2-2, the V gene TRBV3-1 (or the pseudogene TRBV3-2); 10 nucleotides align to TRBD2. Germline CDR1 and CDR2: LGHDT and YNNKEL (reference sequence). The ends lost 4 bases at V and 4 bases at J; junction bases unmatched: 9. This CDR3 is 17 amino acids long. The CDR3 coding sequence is TGTGCCAGCAGCCTCAGGGGACTAGCGATTTTCACCGGGGAGCTGTTTTTT. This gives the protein CASSLRGLAIFTGELFF.

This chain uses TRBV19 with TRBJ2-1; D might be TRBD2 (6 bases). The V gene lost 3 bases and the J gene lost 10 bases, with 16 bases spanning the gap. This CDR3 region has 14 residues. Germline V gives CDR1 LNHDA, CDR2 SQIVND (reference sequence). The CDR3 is CASSMSRAREEQFF. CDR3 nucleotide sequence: TGTGCCAGTAGTATGTCCAGGGCACGGGAGGAGCAGTTCTTC.

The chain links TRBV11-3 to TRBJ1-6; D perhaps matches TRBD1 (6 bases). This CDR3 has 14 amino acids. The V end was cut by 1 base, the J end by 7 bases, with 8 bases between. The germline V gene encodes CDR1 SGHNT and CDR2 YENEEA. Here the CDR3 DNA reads TGTGCCAGCAGCTTAGGCCAGGGGAATTCACCCCTCCACTTT. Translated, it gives CASSLGQGNSPLHF.

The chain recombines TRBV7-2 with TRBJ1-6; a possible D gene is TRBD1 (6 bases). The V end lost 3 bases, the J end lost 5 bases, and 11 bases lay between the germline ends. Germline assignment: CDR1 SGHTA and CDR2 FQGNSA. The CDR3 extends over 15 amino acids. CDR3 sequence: CASSFQQGDNSPLHF. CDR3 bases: TGTGCCAGCAGCTTCCAACAGGGCGATAATTCACCCCTCCACTTT.

The CDR3 nucleotides are TGTGCCAGCAGGAGAACAGGGTTAAAGACCTACGAGCAGTACTTC. It encodes CASRRTGLKTYEQYF. This chain connects TRBV6-5 to TRBJ2-7, with D possibly matching TRBD1 (6 bases). The germline CDR1 and CDR2 sequences are MNHEY and SVGAGI. V dropped 6 bases and J dropped 2 bases, with 17 bases sitting between them. This CDR3 comprises 15 residues.

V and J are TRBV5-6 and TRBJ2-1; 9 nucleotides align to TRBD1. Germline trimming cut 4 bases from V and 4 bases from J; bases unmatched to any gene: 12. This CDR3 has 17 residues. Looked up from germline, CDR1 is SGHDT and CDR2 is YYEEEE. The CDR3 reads CASSLNPGDRDYNEQFF. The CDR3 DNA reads TGTGCCAGCAGCCTAAACCCCGGGGACAGGGATTACAATGAGCAGTTCTTC.

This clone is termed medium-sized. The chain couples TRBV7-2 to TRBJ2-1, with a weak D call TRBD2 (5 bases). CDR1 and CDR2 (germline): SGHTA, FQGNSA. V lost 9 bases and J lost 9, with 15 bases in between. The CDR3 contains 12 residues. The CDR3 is CASADFLGEQFF. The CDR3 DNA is TGTGCCAGTGCGGACTTTCTTGGTGAGCAGTTCTTC.